Below, 8 T cell receptor beta chains from the same sample are listed, as sequenced in a study of shared clonotypes between healthy human individuals. Assay used: immunoSEQ multiplex PCR; TCRdb lists only in-frame clones, some missing. This sample has about 2.1 million clones; about 93% occur once, and the top ten carry roughly 1.7%. CD45RO-negative CD8 cells positively selected for CCR7 made up the naive population, which excluded terminally differentiated effector memory CD45RA+ cells. Input material: naive CD8+ T cells from PBMCs. These receptors were obtained from a man aged 18 to 30 in good health. Some clones in this sample may be carry-over from other donors' samples.

The chain has TRBV27 and TRBJ2-7; 11 positions match TRBD2. Trimming took 8 bases from V and 3 from J; bases not matched to a gene: 12. Germline CDR1 is MNHEY and CDR2 is SMNVEV (reference sequence). This CDR3 has 16 amino acids. DNA for the CDR3: TGTGCCAGCGGGACTAGCGGTCCCCCGCTGGGCTACGAGCAGTACTTC. Translating gives CASGTSGPPLGYEQYF.

As to this clone: Additional DNA sequences in this sample encode the identical CDR3. V is TRBV6-5 and J is TRBJ2-5; D call uncertain. This CDR3 region has 15 residues. The germline V and J ends were trimmed by 0 bases and 1 base, with 9 bases remaining between them. The V gene's germline CDR1 is MNHEY and CDR2 SVGAGI. CDR3 in DNA: TGTGCCAGCAGTTACTCTTTAGACCCCCAAGAGACCCAGTACTTC. Amino acid sequence: CASSYSLDPQETQYF.

The V call is TRBV9, the J call TRBJ2-3; TRBD2 aligns across 10 bases. J lost 4 bases, V lost 0 bases, and 5 bases had no gene match. CDR3 length equals 16 residues. Germline V CDR1 and CDR2: SGDLS, YYNGEE. CDR3: CASSVVAGGYPDTQYF. DNA for the CDR3: TGTGCCAGCAGCGTAGTAGCGGGAGGTTATCCAGATACGCAGTATTTT.

This chain links TRBV28 with TRBJ2-1; a weak D match, TRBD1 (7 bases). Germline loops: CDR1 MDHEN, CDR2 SYDVKM. V lost 6 bases and J 9 bases, leaving 15 bases between the germline ends. The CDR3 runs 13 residues. The CDR3 spells CASRPGQGGEQFF. As DNA, the CDR3 is TGTGCCAGCAGGCCAGGGCAGGGGGGTGAGCAGTTCTTC. Variable domain in full (rest from reference TRBV28 and TRBJ2-1): DVKVTQSSRYLVKRTGEKVFLECVQDMDHENMFWYRQDPGLGLRLIYFSYDVKMKEKGDIPEGYSVSREKKERFSLILESASTNQTSMYLCASRPGQGGEQFFGPGTRLTVL.

This clone appeared a single time. The chain has TRBV27 and TRBJ2-7, with TRBD1 identical over 7 bases. This CDR3 has 15 residues. Germline trimming cut 6 bases from V and 0 bases from J; bases unmatched to any gene: 8. Germline V gives CDR1 MNHEY, CDR2 SMNVEV (reference sequence). CDR3 sequence: CASSSRGPNSYEQYF. DNA for the CDR3: TGTGCCAGCAGCTCTAGGGGGCCCAACTCCTACGAGCAGTACTTC.

The chain combines TRBV28 with TRBJ2-7, with 7 bases lining up with TRBD1. This CDR3 has 15 amino acids. Germline V gene sequence: CDR1 MDHEN, CDR2 SYDVKM. V lost 6 bases and J lost 4; bases outside the gene matches: 12. CDR3 in DNA: TGTGCCAGCAGCCTACTAGAGGGGGCGAATTACGAGCAGTACTTC. This encodes CASSLLEGANYEQYF.

The rearrangement uses TRBV7-9 and TRBJ2-1, with 7 bases aligning to TRBD1. Germline lookup yields CDR1 SEHNR and CDR2 FQNEAQ (reference sequence). The V segment lost 7 bases and the J segment 8 bases; nucleotides outside the gene matches: 26. The CDR3 length is 19 residues. The CDR3 reads CASKVTHSLLGKGADEQFF. The CDR3 coding sequence is TGTGCCAGCAAAGTGACTCACAGCCTTCTAGGAAAGGGGGCGGATGAGCAGTTCTTC.

The V and J genes are TRBV30 and TRBJ2-1; no clear D. CDR1 GTSNPN and CDR2 SVGIG come from the germline V gene (reference sequence). The CDR3 is 11 residues long. The V end was cut by 0 bases, the J end by 9 bases, with 6 bases between. CDR3 amino acids: CAWSVSPEQFF. The CDR3 DNA reads TGTGCCTGGAGTGTGTCCCCTGAGCAGTTCTTC.